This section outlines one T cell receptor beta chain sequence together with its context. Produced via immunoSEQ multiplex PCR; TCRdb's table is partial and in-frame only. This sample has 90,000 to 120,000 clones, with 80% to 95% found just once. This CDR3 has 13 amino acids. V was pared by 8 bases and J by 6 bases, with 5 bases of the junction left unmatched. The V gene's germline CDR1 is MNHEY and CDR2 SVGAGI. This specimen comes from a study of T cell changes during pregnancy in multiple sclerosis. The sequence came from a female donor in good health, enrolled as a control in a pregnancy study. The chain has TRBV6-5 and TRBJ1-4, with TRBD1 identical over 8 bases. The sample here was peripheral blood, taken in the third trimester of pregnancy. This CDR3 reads CASSRQGYEKLFF. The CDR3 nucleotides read TGTGCCAGCTCCCGACAGGGGTATGAAAAACTGTTTTTT.